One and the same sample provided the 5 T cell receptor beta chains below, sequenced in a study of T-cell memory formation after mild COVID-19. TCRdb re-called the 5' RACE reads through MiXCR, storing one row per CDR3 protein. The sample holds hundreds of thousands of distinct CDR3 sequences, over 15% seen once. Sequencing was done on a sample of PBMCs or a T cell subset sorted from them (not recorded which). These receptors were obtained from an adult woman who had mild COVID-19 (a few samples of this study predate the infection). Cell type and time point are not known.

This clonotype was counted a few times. CDR3 region: CASSERLAATGEQYF. The CDR3, as DNA: TGTGCCAGCAGTGAACGACTAGCGGCAACGGGGGAGCAGTACTTC. The V gene is TRBV5-4, the J gene TRBJ2-7, with 9 positions matching TRBD2. There are 15 residues in the CDR3. V lost 5 bases to trimming and J lost 7 bases; unmatched junction nucleotides: 13. Looked up from germline, CDR1 is SGHNT and CDR2 is YYREEE (reference sequence).

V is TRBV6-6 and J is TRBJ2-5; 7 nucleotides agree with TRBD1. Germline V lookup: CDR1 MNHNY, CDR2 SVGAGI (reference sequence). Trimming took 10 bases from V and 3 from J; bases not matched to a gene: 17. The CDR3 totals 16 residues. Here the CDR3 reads CATFDGYGTDKETQYF. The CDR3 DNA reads TGTGCCACCTTCGACGGCTACGGGACAGACAAAGAGACCCAGTACTTC.

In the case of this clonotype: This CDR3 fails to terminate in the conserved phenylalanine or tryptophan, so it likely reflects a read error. The CDR3 coding sequence is TGTGCCAGCAGTGAAGACTGGACAGGCACAGATACGCAGTATATT. Translating it yields CASSEDWTGTDTQYI. The chain uses TRBV12-3 or TRBV12-4 and TRBJ2-3; the D gene is possibly TRBD1 (6 bases). Between the trimmed V and J ends, which lost 5 bases and 1 base, there was a span of 13 bases. The CDR3 contains 15 residues.

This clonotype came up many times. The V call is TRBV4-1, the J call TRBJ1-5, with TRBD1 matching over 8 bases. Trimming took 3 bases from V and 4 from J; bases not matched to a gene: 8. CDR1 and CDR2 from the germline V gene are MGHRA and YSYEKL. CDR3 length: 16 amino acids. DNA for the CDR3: TGCGCCAGCAGCCACCAAGGACAGGGAAGTAATCAGCCCCAGCATTTT. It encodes CASSHQGQGSNQPQHF.

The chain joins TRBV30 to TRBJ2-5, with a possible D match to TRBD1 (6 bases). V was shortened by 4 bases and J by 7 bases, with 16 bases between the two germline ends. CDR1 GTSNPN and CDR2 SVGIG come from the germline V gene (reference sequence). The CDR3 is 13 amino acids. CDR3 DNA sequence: TGTGCCTGGACCCCGACAGGTAGCTCGACCCAGTACTTC. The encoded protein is CAWTPTGSSTQYF.